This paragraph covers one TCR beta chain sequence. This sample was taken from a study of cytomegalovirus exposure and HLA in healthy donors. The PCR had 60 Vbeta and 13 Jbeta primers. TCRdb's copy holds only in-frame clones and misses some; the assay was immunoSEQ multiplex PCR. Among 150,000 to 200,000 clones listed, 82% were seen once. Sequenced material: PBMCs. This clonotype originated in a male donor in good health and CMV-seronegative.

The CDR3 is CASSRASSSNQPQHF. CDR3 coding DNA: TGTGCCAGTAGTAGGGCCAGTTCGAGCAATCAGCCCCAGCATTTT. The V call is TRBV19, the J call TRBJ1-5; no reliable D call. V was clipped by 4 bases and J by 1 base, with 11 bases between them. The CDR3 has 15 residues. The germline gives CDR1 LNHDA, CDR2 SQIVND (reference sequence).